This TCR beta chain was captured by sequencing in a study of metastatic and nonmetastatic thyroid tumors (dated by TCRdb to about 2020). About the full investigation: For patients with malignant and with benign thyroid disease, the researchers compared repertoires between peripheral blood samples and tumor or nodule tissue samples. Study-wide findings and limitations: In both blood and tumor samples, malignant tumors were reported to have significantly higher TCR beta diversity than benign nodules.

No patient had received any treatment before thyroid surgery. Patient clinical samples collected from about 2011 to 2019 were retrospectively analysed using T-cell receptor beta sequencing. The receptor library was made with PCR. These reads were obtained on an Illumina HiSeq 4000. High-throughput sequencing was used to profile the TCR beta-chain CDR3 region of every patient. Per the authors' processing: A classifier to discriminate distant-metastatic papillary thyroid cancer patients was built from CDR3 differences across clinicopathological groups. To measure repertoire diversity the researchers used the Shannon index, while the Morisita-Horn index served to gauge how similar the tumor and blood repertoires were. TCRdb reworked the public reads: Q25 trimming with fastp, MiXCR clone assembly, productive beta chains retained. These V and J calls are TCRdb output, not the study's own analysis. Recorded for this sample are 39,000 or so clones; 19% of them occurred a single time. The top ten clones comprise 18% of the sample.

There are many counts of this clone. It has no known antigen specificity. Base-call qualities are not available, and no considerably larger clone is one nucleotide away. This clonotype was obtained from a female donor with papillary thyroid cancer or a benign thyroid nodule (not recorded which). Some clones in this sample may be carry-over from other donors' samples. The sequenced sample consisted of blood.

The CDR3 loop reads CASSLWGADDEQYF. The DNA sequence reads TGTGCCAGCAGCTTATGGGGGGCGGACGACGAGCAGTACTTC. The sequence is built from TRBV5-5 and TRBJ2-7; the D region may be TRBD1 or TRBD2, each matching 6 bases equally. The germline ends are 14 bases apart after V is trimmed by 2 bases and J by 5 bases. The germline V gene (reference sequence) sets CDR1 to SGHKS and CDR2 to YYEKEE. The CDR3 measures 14 amino acids from cysteine to phenylalanine. Solely the CDR3 DNA is kept, with 42 bases framed from the first base.